A selection of T cell receptor beta chains follows, all from one sample in a study of blood T cell repertoires in COVID-19. Profiling relied on immunoSEQ multiplex PCR, and the TCRdb table lists in-frame clones only, not all of them. The table shows about 180,000 clones, with roughly 87% occurring only once. Sequences were obtained from peripheral blood. The receptors were gathered from a woman aged 45-60 years with acute or convalescent COVID-19. The CDR3 runs from the conserved cysteine through the conserved F or W. A D gene is named only where the DNA matches it firmly. The size entry is marked missing in some rows and otherwise reads once, few, many or a size class.

size,D,J,V,DNA,CDR3
-,TRBD2,TRBJ2-3,TRBV6-5,TGTGCCAGCAGGGTAGCGGGAGGGTCCTCGGATACGCAGTATTTT,CASRVAGGSSDTQYF
once,-,TRBJ2-7,TRBV5-1,TGCGCCAGCAGCTTGGGTTTCTCCAGGGGCTTGAGCTCCTACGAGCAGTACTTC,CASSLGFSRGLSSYEQYF
-,-,TRBJ2-7,TRBV5-1,TGCGCCAGCAGCTTACAGGGAGCCCCCTACGAGCAGTACTTC,CASSLQGAPYEQYF
-,-,TRBJ2-1,TRBV6-5,TGTGCCAGCAGTTACTCGATCCAGGCAATATACAATGAGCAGTTCTTC,CASSYSIQAIYNEQFF
-,-,TRBJ2-1,TRBV5-4,TGTGCCAGCAGCCCGGAGGTGGGGGGCTACAATGAGCAGTTCTTC,CASSPEVGGYNEQFF
-,TRBD1,TRBJ1-2,TRBV6-5,TGTGCCAGCAACCCCGGACAGGACGGGAGTGGCTACACCTTC,CASNPGQDGSGYTF
-,TRBD2,TRBJ2-7,TRBV5-6,TGTGCCAGCAGCTTACTCGGGGCTAGCGGGACGAATGAGCAGTACTTC,CASSLLGASGTNEQYF
-,TRBD2,TRBJ2-5,TRBV10-2,TGCGCCAGTCGTCTAGCGGGACAAGAGACCCAGTACTTC,CASRLAGQETQYF
-,-,TRBJ1-5,TRBV27,TGTGCCAGCAGCAGGGAGCCCCAGCATTTT,CASSREPQHF
-,-,TRBJ1-2,TRBV7-2,TGTGCCAGCAGCCCGGATCGACAGGTTAACTATGGCTACACCTTC,CASSPDRQVNYGYTF
-,-,TRBJ1-3,TRBV29-1,TGCAGCGTTGAACTTTTTGGAAACACCATATATTTT,CSVELFGNTIYF
-,TRBD2,TRBJ2-5,TRBV7-6,TGTGCCAGCAGCTTTGGCGGGAGGGAAGAGACCCAGTACTTC,CASSFGGREETQYF
-,-,TRBJ1-2,TRBV2,TGTGCCAGTTCGAGGGGGATAGGATATGGCTACACCTTC,CASSRGIGYGYTF
-,-,TRBJ2-7,TRBV7-8,TGTGCCAGCAGCTTAGCGAGAGGTTCCCACGAGCAGTACTTC,CASSLARGSHEQYF
-,TRBD2,TRBJ2-1,TRBV4-3,TGCGCCAGCAGTTTTGGTAGCGGGCCGTCTAATGAGCAGTTCTTC,CASSFGSGPSNEQFF
-,-,TRBJ1-1,TRBV7-2,TGTGCCAGCAGCACACAGATGAACACTGAAGCTTTCTTT,CASSTQMNTEAFF
-,TRBD1,TRBJ1-2,TRBV5-1,TGCGCCAGCAGCTCGGGACCGGGACAGGAACACTATGGCTACACCTTC,CASSSGPGQEHYGYTF
-,-,TRBJ1-1,TRBV4-3,TGCGCCAGCAGCCAAGAGAGCAACACTGAAGCTTTCTTT,CASSQESNTEAFF
-,-,TRBJ1-3,TRBV7-2,TGTGCCAGCAGCCCTTCGACAGGCTCTGGAAACACCATATATTTT,CASSPSTGSGNTIYF
-,-,TRBJ2-5,TRBV6-2/TRBV6-3,TGTGCCAGCAGTTACGGGGCAGGGCCGGCGGAGACCCAGTACTTC,CASSYGAGPAETQYF
-,-,TRBJ1-2,TRBV3-1/TRBV3-2,TGTGCCAGCAGCCAACTACAGGTCCTGAGTAATGGCTACACCTTC,CASSQLQVLSNGYTF
-,-,TRBJ1-3,TRBV19,TGTGCCAGCTCGCAGGGGACCGCTGGAAACACCATATATTTT,CASSQGTAGNTIYF
-,-,TRBJ1-1,TRBV2,TGTGCCAGCAGGGAGGACAGATTGGCGAGCACTGAAGCTTTCTTT,CASREDRLASTEAFF
-,-,TRBJ1-5,TRBV19,TGTGCCAGTAGTATAGGGCGGCAGGGGTTGAATCAGCCCCAGCATTTT,CASSIGRQGLNQPQHF
-,-,TRBJ1-2,TRBV7-8,TGTGCCAGCAGCTTAGTCCCCAGGGACTATGGCTACACCTTC,CASSLVPRDYGYTF
-,TRBD2,TRBJ2-5,TRBV7-9,TGTGCCAGCAGCCCCATAACGGCGGGTAGCGGGAGAAGGGAGACCCAGTACTTC,CASSPITAGSGRRETQYF
-,TRBD1,TRBJ1-5,TRBV2,TGTGCCAGCAGGGGGGACAGGGCGAGCAATCAGCCCCAGCATTTT,CASRGDRASNQPQHF
medium-sized,TRBD2,TRBJ2-3,TRBV4-3,TGCGCCAGCACCGGAGGCCTCGGGGCGGGAGGGATGGATACGCAGTATTTT,CASTGGLGAGGMDTQYF